Listed below are T cell receptor beta chains from one sample, sequenced in a study of regulatory T cells in long-lasting Graves disease. Via MiXCR, TCRdb re-called the multiplex PCR reads, giving one row per CDR3 protein. The table records roughly 400,000 distinct CDR3 sequences, about a sixth of them present only once. The data also belong to a second study, concerning T cells in Graves' hyperthyroidism and ophthalmopathy.

The specimen comprised peripheral blood mononuclear cells (PBMCs), sampled at new diagnosis, from a patient treated with antithyroid drugs. The receptors stem from a woman between 18 and 29 years old with Graves disease. Each CDR3 is given with its conserved first and last residue. Fields, in order: D gene, J gene, V gene, clone size, CDR3 DNA, CDR3 protein. The D gene is left open where the match is weak. Some rows have no size entry. The others give once, few or many, or a class for an expanded clone.

d_gene: NA; j_gene: TRBJ1-1; v_gene: TRBV11-1; abundance: many; CDR3nt: TGTGCCAGCAGCAACATACAGAAAAACACTGAAGCTTTCTTT; CDR3aa: CASSNIQKNTEAFF
d_gene: TRBD1; j_gene: TRBJ2-7; v_gene: TRBV16; abundance: few; CDR3nt: TGTGCCAGCAGCCCGCTGTTCCAGGGGGCCTCTGTGAGCTCCTACGAGCAGTACTTC; CDR3aa: CASSPLFQGASVSSYEQYF
d_gene: NA; j_gene: TRBJ2-1; v_gene: TRBV3-1; abundance: many; CDR3nt: TGTGCCAGCAGCCAAGCCTCCGGGACCCTGAACAATGAGCAGTTCTTC; CDR3aa: CASSQASGTLNNEQFF
d_gene: NA; j_gene: TRBJ2-5; v_gene: TRBV29-1; abundance: NA; CDR3nt: TGCAGCGTTAGACAGATCCAAGAGACCCAGTACTTC; CDR3aa: CSVRQIQETQYF
d_gene: TRBD2; j_gene: TRBJ2-1; v_gene: TRBV28; abundance: many; CDR3nt: TGTGCCAGCAGTGGGGGGACTAGCGGGATTAATGAGCAGTTCTTC; CDR3aa: CASSGGTSGINEQFF
d_gene: NA; j_gene: TRBJ2-1; v_gene: TRBV6-5; abundance: many; CDR3nt: TGTGCCAGCAGTTACTCGAGGCCCAATCATGCCTACAATGAGCAGTTCTTC; CDR3aa: CASSYSRPNHAYNEQFF
d_gene: NA; j_gene: TRBJ1-3; v_gene: TRBV7-9; abundance: NA; CDR3nt: TGTGCCAGCAGCGGGGGGGGCGCTGGAAACACCATATATTTT; CDR3aa: CASSGGGAGNTIYF
d_gene: TRBD1; j_gene: TRBJ1-2; v_gene: TRBV2; abundance: many; CDR3nt: TGTGCCAGCAGTGGGACAGGGGGCTTTGGCTACACCTTC; CDR3aa: CASSGTGGFGYTF
d_gene: NA; j_gene: TRBJ2-7; v_gene: TRBV27; abundance: many; CDR3nt: TGTGCCAGCAGTCTAACAGGCGGGAAATACTACGAGCAGTACTTC; CDR3aa: CASSLTGGKYYEQYF
d_gene: NA; j_gene: TRBJ1-2; v_gene: TRBV12-3/TRBV12-4; abundance: many; CDR3nt: TGTGCCAGCAGTTCCAACCGGGGTGGCTACACCTTC; CDR3aa: CASSSNRGGYTF
d_gene: NA; j_gene: TRBJ2-2; v_gene: TRBV4-1; abundance: few; CDR3nt: TGCGCCAGCAGCCGGGACGCTTCGACCATCGGGGAGCTGTTTTTT; CDR3aa: CASSRDASTIGELFF
d_gene: NA; j_gene: TRBJ2-4; v_gene: TRBV9; abundance: NA; CDR3nt: TGTGCCAGCAGCGGGGGCCGTGGGGGTCGCGACATTCAGTACTTC; CDR3aa: CASSGGRGGRDIQYF
d_gene: NA; j_gene: TRBJ2-7; v_gene: TRBV28; abundance: few; CDR3nt: TGTGCCAGCAGTTTACAGTCTAGGGAGCAGTACTTC; CDR3aa: CASSLQSREQYF
d_gene: TRBD2; j_gene: TRBJ2-3; v_gene: TRBV20-1; abundance: many; CDR3nt: TGCAGTGCTAGAGATAGACGAGGCGGGAGATTGACAGATACGCAGTATTTT; CDR3aa: CSARDRRGGRLTDTQYF
d_gene: TRBD2; j_gene: TRBJ2-3; v_gene: TRBV6-5; abundance: few; CDR3nt: TGTGCCAGCAGTTACGGGCTAGCGGGAGGGCCTCTTTCAGATACGCAGTATTTT; CDR3aa: CASSYGLAGGPLSDTQYF
d_gene: NA; j_gene: TRBJ1-2; v_gene: TRBV7-9; abundance: many; CDR3nt: TGTGCCAGCAGCTTAGACGGGGGCCCCCTCTCCGGTGGCTACACCTTC; CDR3aa: CASSLDGGPLSGGYTF
d_gene: NA; j_gene: TRBJ2-7; v_gene: TRBV28; abundance: many; CDR3nt: TGTGCCAGCAGTTTTTTATCCCCGAGAGAGCAGTACTTC; CDR3aa: CASSFLSPREQYF
d_gene: NA; j_gene: TRBJ1-5; v_gene: TRBV7-9; abundance: NA; CDR3nt: TGTGCCAGCAGCTTGGCAGGGGCAAAGCCCCAGCATTTT; CDR3aa: CASSLAGAKPQHF
d_gene: NA; j_gene: TRBJ2-1; v_gene: TRBV29-1; abundance: many; CDR3nt: TGCAGCGTTGGCCCGGGCGTGGAGCAGTTCTTC; CDR3aa: CSVGPGVEQFF
d_gene: NA; j_gene: TRBJ2-6; v_gene: TRBV30; abundance: few; CDR3nt: TGTGCCTGGAGTGGGGGGGCCAACGTCCTGACTTTC; CDR3aa: CAWSGGANVLTF
d_gene: NA; j_gene: TRBJ2-3; v_gene: TRBV20-1; abundance: many; CDR3nt: TGCAGTGCTCTCGGGGGCACAGATACGCAGTATTTT; CDR3aa: CSALGGTDTQYF
d_gene: TRBD2; j_gene: TRBJ2-1; v_gene: TRBV6-2/TRBV6-3; abundance: NA; CDR3nt: TGTGCCAGCAGTTACTCCACACGTCTTAGACTAGCGGGCGCCTACAATGAGCAGTTCTTC; CDR3aa: CASSYSTRLRLAGAYNEQFF
d_gene: NA; j_gene: TRBJ1-2; v_gene: TRBV28; abundance: many; CDR3nt: TGTGCCAGCAGTTTCGGACGGGGGGATGGCTACACCTTC; CDR3aa: CASSFGRGDGYTF
d_gene: TRBD1; j_gene: TRBJ2-5; v_gene: TRBV6-1; abundance: NA; CDR3nt: TGTGCCAGCAGTGAATGGTACAGGGGGTCCCCGGAAGAGACCCAGTACTTC; CDR3aa: CASSEWYRGSPEETQYF
d_gene: NA; j_gene: TRBJ2-1; v_gene: TRBV20-1; abundance: many; CDR3nt: TGCAGTGCTAGAGGTGCAGCGGAGGTGGGTGCTGAGCAGTTCTTC; CDR3aa: CSARGAAEVGAEQFF
d_gene: NA; j_gene: TRBJ2-3; v_gene: TRBV28; abundance: many; CDR3nt: TGTGCCAGCAGTCAGAATGGCATAGATACGCAGTATTTT; CDR3aa: CASSQNGIDTQYF
d_gene: TRBD1; j_gene: TRBJ2-7; v_gene: TRBV10-3; abundance: few; CDR3nt: TGTGCCATCAGTATGGACAGGGGTTCTAAGTACGAGCAGTACTTC; CDR3aa: CAISMDRGSKYEQYF
d_gene: TRBD2; j_gene: TRBJ2-3; v_gene: TRBV12-3/TRBV12-4; abundance: NA; CDR3nt: TGTGCCAGCACCGAAGCGGGAACCACAGATACGCAGTATTTT; CDR3aa: CASTEAGTTDTQYF
d_gene: NA; j_gene: TRBJ1-1; v_gene: TRBV28; abundance: many; CDR3nt: TGTGCCAGCAGCTTACAGGGGAACACTGAAGCTTTCTTT; CDR3aa: CASSLQGNTEAFF
d_gene: NA; j_gene: TRBJ2-5; v_gene: TRBV20-1; abundance: NA; CDR3nt: TGCAGTGCTAGGGGGACCTTCACTAAAGAGACCCAGTACTTC; CDR3aa: CSARGTFTKETQYF
d_gene: TRBD2; j_gene: TRBJ2-7; v_gene: TRBV2; abundance: NA; CDR3nt: TGTGCCTCCCGGGACTACCCCAGCGAGCAGTACTTC; CDR3aa: CASRDYPSEQYF
d_gene: TRBD2; j_gene: TRBJ2-1; v_gene: TRBV7-9; abundance: few; CDR3nt: TGTGCCAGCAGCCCGGTGGGACTAGCTAAAAATGAGCAGTTCTTC; CDR3aa: CASSPVGLAKNEQFF
d_gene: NA; j_gene: TRBJ1-5; v_gene: TRBV20-1; abundance: NA; CDR3nt: TGCAGTGCTAGAGGGGCAGGGGCGAGCAATCAGCCCCAGCATTTT; CDR3aa: CSARGAGASNQPQHF
d_gene: NA; j_gene: TRBJ1-5; v_gene: TRBV6-2/TRBV6-3; abundance: NA; CDR3nt: TGTGCCAGCAGGCCGACTGGGACGGATTCTAGCAATCAGCCCCAGCATTTT; CDR3aa: CASRPTGTDSSNQPQHF
d_gene: TRBD2; j_gene: TRBJ2-2; v_gene: TRBV27; abundance: many; CDR3nt: TGTGCCAGCAGTTTTCAAGCGGGAGGAACCGGGGAGCTGTTTTTT; CDR3aa: CASSFQAGGTGELFF
d_gene: NA; j_gene: TRBJ2-7; v_gene: TRBV15; abundance: many; CDR3nt: TGTGCCACCAGCAGAGGTTCGCCGATCGAGCAGTACTTC; CDR3aa: CATSRGSPIEQYF
d_gene: NA; j_gene: TRBJ1-2; v_gene: TRBV30; abundance: many; CDR3nt: TGTGCCTGGAGTGTAGGCAGGGTTGGCGGCTACACCTTC; CDR3aa: CAWSVGRVGGYTF
d_gene: NA; j_gene: TRBJ2-5; v_gene: TRBV11-3; abundance: NA; CDR3nt: TGTGCCAGCAGCTTAGTCCAAGACAGGCCCCAGTACTTC; CDR3aa: CASSLVQDRPQYF
d_gene: NA; j_gene: TRBJ2-1; v_gene: TRBV20-1; abundance: many; CDR3nt: TGCAGTGCTCCCACAAGCATCGGAACTCCGATCAATGAGCAGTTCTTC; CDR3aa: CSAPTSIGTPINEQFF
d_gene: TRBD2; j_gene: TRBJ2-1; v_gene: TRBV18; abundance: NA; CDR3nt: TGTGCCAGCTCACCCACTAGCGGGAGTGAGCAGTTCTTC; CDR3aa: CASSPTSGSEQFF
d_gene: NA; j_gene: TRBJ1-6; v_gene: TRBV14; abundance: NA; CDR3nt: TGTGCCAGCAGCATACTCTTCACAGGGACTCTCCACTTT; CDR3aa: CASSILFTGTLHF
d_gene: TRBD2; j_gene: TRBJ2-3; v_gene: TRBV4-1; abundance: many; CDR3nt: TGCGCCAGCAGCCAAGTGCCTAGCGGACACACAGATACGCAGTATTTT; CDR3aa: CASSQVPSGHTDTQYF
d_gene: NA; j_gene: TRBJ2-1; v_gene: TRBV28; abundance: many; CDR3nt: TGTGCCAGCAGTTTCAGAAGGGGAGGCATCGATGAGCAGTTCTTC; CDR3aa: CASSFRRGGIDEQFF
d_gene: NA; j_gene: TRBJ1-5; v_gene: TRBV5-5; abundance: few; CDR3nt: TGTGCCAGCAGCGTGGGGGTCCTGAGGAATCAGCCCCAGCATTTT; CDR3aa: CASSVGVLRNQPQHF
d_gene: TRBD1; j_gene: TRBJ2-3; v_gene: TRBV28; abundance: NA; CDR3nt: TGTGCCAGCACCAACGCCGGGACAGGGGACACAGATACGCAGTATTTT; CDR3aa: CASTNAGTGDTDTQYF
d_gene: NA; j_gene: TRBJ2-7; v_gene: TRBV20-1; abundance: NA; CDR3nt: TGCAGTGCTAGGACTTACTACGAGCAGTACTTC; CDR3aa: CSARTYYEQYF
d_gene: TRBD1; j_gene: TRBJ2-7; v_gene: TRBV7-8; abundance: many; CDR3nt: TGTGCCAGCAGCCCCCGGACAGGACCCACCTACGAGCAGTACTTC; CDR3aa: CASSPRTGPTYEQYF
d_gene: TRBD1; j_gene: TRBJ2-7; v_gene: TRBV12-3/TRBV12-4; abundance: many; CDR3nt: TGTGCCAGCAGAGGACAGGGGGCGAGGGGGTACGAGCAGTACTTC; CDR3aa: CASRGQGARGYEQYF
d_gene: NA; j_gene: TRBJ2-1; v_gene: TRBV6-1; abundance: NA; CDR3nt: TGTGCCAGCAGGCCAATTGGGGGGAACTACAATGAGCAGTTCTTC; CDR3aa: CASRPIGGNYNEQFF
d_gene: TRBD2; j_gene: TRBJ2-1; v_gene: TRBV28; abundance: few; CDR3nt: TGTGCCAGCAAAGTAGCGGGCTCCTACAATGAGCAGTTCTTC; CDR3aa: CASKVAGSYNEQFF
d_gene: TRBD2; j_gene: TRBJ2-5; v_gene: TRBV13; abundance: NA; CDR3nt: TGTGCCAGCAGCAGACTAGCGGAGTTCGAGACCCAGTACTTC; CDR3aa: CASSRLAEFETQYF
d_gene: NA; j_gene: TRBJ2-1; v_gene: TRBV28; abundance: few; CDR3nt: TGTGCCAGCAGTCGCTCCGGGACAGATTATACGGGAGATAAGAATGAGCAGTTCTTC; CDR3aa: CASSRSGTDYTGDKNEQFF
d_gene: NA; j_gene: TRBJ2-6; v_gene: TRBV25-1; abundance: few; CDR3nt: TGTGCCAGCCAGGGTGTTGGGGGATCTGGGGCCAACGTCCTGACTTTC; CDR3aa: CASQGVGGSGANVLTF
d_gene: TRBD1; j_gene: TRBJ1-5; v_gene: TRBV7-6; abundance: NA; CDR3nt: TGTGCCAGCAGCTCAGAGATGACAGGGGGTCAGCCCCAGCATTTT; CDR3aa: CASSSEMTGGQPQHF
d_gene: NA; j_gene: TRBJ1-4; v_gene: TRBV4-3; abundance: NA; CDR3nt: TGCGCCAGCAGCCAAGACCCTCAGATAACTAATGAAAAACTGTTTTTT; CDR3aa: CASSQDPQITNEKLFF
d_gene: NA; j_gene: TRBJ2-2; v_gene: TRBV30; abundance: NA; CDR3nt: TGTGCCTGGAGTAGCCAGGGCACCGGGGAGCTGTTTTTT; CDR3aa: CAWSSQGTGELFF
d_gene: NA; j_gene: TRBJ2-5; v_gene: TRBV28; abundance: many; CDR3nt: TGTGCCAGCAGTCCCAGGACAGTCATCGAGACCCAGTACTTC; CDR3aa: CASSPRTVIETQYF
d_gene: TRBD2; j_gene: TRBJ2-7; v_gene: TRBV6-9; abundance: NA; CDR3nt: TGTGCCAGCAGTTACTCAGATAGCGGGAGTGTCTACGAGCAGTACTTC; CDR3aa: CASSYSDSGSVYEQYF
d_gene: NA; j_gene: TRBJ1-2; v_gene: TRBV6-2/TRBV6-3; abundance: NA; CDR3nt: TGTGCCAGCAGTGAAACATGGGGGGATTATGGCTACACCTTC; CDR3aa: CASSETWGDYGYTF